This paragraph covers one TCR beta chain sequence. This entry belongs to a study of T-cell memory formation after mild COVID-19. V shed 4 bases and J shed 5 bases, with 9 bases lying between them. The CDR3 loop spans 13 amino acids. Each CDR3 protein is one row after TCRdb ran MiXCR on the 5' RACE reads. The table lists fewer than 250,000 distinct CDR3 sequences, 15% of them singletons, with approximately 2.1% in the top ten. This TCR was sampled from an adult woman who had mild COVID-19 (a few samples of this study predate the infection). Cell type and time point are not known. This chain connects TRBV12-3 or TRBV12-4 to TRBJ2-1; a possible D gene is TRBD2 (5 bases). The source material was PBMCs or a T cell subset sorted from them (not recorded which). CDR3 sequence (DNA): TGTGCCAGCAGTTCGGAGGTTAACAATGAGCAGTTCTTC. It is translated as CASSSEVNNEQFF.